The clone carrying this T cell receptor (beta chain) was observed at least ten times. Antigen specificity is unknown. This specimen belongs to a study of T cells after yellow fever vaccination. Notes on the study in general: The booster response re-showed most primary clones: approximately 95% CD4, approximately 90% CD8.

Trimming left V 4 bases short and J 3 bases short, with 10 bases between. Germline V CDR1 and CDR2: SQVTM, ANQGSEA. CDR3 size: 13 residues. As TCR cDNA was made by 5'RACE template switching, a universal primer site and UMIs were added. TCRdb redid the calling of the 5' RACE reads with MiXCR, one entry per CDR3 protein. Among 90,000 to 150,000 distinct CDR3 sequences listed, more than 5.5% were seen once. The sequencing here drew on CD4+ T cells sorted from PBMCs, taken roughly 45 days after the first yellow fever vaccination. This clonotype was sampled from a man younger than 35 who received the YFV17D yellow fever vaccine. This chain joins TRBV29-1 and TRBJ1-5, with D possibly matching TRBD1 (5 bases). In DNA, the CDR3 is TGCAGCGTTGTTTTCAGGGTCAATCAGCCCCAGCATTTT. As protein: CSVVFRVNQPQHF.